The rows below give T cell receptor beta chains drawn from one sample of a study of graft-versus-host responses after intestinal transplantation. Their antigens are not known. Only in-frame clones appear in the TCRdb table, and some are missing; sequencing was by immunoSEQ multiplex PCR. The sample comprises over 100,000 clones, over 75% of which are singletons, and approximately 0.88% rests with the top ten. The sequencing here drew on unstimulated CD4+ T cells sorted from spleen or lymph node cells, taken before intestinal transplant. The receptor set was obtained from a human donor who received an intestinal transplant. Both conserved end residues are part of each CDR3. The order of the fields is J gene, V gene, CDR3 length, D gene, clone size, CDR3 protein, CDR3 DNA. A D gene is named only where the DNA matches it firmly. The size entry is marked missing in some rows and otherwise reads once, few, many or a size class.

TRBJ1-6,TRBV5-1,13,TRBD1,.,CASGTGGSSPLHF,TGCGCCAGCGGGACAGGGGGGAGTTCACCCCTCCACTTT
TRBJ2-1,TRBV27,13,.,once,CASSRDKRYEQFF,TGTGCCAGCAGCCGGGACAAAAGATATGAGCAGTTCTTC
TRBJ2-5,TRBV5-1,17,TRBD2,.,CASSLGTSGGAGETQYF,TGCGCCAGCAGCTTGGGGACTAGCGGGGGGGCCGGAGAGACCCAGTACTTC
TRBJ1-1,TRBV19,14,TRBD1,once,CASTRQGSDTEAFF,TGTGCCAGTACCAGACAGGGGTCCGACACTGAAGCTTTCTTT
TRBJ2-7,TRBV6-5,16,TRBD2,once,CASSYSQRDPSYEQYF,TGTGCCAGCAGTTACTCGCAGCGGGACCCCTCCTACGAGCAGTACTTC
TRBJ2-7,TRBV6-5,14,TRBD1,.,CASSYSGQGYEQYF,TGTGCCAGCAGTTACTCGGGACAGGGTTACGAGCAGTACTTC
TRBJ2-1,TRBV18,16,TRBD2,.,CASSPSGGEVYNEQFF,TGTGCCAGCTCACCTAGCGGGGGGGAAGTCTACAATGAGCAGTTCTTC
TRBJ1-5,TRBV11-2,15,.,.,CASSLDRAGVQPQHF,TGTGCCAGCAGCTTAGATCGGGCAGGGGTTCAGCCCCAGCATTTT
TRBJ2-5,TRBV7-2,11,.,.,CASSLWETQYF,TGTGCCAGCAGCTTATGGGAGACCCAGTACTTC
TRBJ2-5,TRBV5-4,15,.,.,CASSLIFSQQETQYF,TGTGCCAGCAGCCTAATCTTCTCCCAGCAAGAGACCCAGTACTTC
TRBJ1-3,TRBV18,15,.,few,CASSPWEGAGNTIYF,TGTGCCAGCTCACCATGGGAAGGAGCTGGAAACACCATATATTTT
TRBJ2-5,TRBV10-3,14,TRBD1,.,CAISETGDGETQYF,TGTGCCATCAGTGAGACAGGGGATGGGGAGACCCAGTACTTC
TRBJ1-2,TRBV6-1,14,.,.,CASSDQGINYGYTF,TGTGCCAGCAGTGATCAGGGAATTAACTATGGCTACACCTTC
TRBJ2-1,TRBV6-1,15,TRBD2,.,CASSEDLAGKVEQFF,TGTGCCAGCAGTGAAGACCTAGCGGGGAAGGTTGAGCAGTTCTTC
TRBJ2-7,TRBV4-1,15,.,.,CASSHALEYPYEQYF,TGCGCCAGCAGCCACGCACTAGAATACCCCTACGAGCAGTACTTC
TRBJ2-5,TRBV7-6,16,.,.,CASSAKSRGFQETQYF,TGTGCCAGCAGCGCGAAATCTCGGGGGTTTCAAGAGACCCAGTACTTC
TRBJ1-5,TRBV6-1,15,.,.,CASSWEGGLGQPQHF,TGTGCCAGTTCTTGGGAGGGAGGCTTGGGTCAGCCCCAGCATTTT
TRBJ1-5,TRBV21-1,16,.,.,CASSKADRTSNQPQHF,TGTGCCAGCAGCAAAGCTGACAGAACGAGCAATCAGCCCCAGCATTTT
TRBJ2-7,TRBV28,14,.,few,CASSLLGRDYEQYF,TGTGCCAGCAGTTTATTGGGCAGAGACTACGAGCAGTACTTC
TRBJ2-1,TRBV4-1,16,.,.,CASSQGISGYYNEQFF,TGCGCCAGCAGCCAGGGCATTAGCGGATATTACAATGAGCAGTTCTTC
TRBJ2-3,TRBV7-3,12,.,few,CASSRGGDTQYF,TGTGCCAGCAGCCGAGGCGGGGATACGCAGTATTTT
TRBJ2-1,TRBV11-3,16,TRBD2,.,CASSPGGNSGAARQFF,TGTGCCAGCAGCCCCGGTGGGAATAGCGGGGCCGCACGGCAGTTCTTC
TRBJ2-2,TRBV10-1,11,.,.,CASSDGGELFF,TGCGCCAGCAGTGATGGAGGGGAGCTGTTTTTT
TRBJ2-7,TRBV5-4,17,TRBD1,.,CASSLGIASDRVYEQYF,TGTGCCAGCAGCTTGGGGATCGCTTCGGACAGGGTCTACGAGCAGTACTTC
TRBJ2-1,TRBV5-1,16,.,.,CASNRVESGAYNEQFF,TGCGCCAGCAACCGGGTGGAGTCGGGCGCCTACAATGAGCAGTTCTTC
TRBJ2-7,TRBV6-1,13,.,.,CASTLRGGEEQYF,TGTGCCAGCACCCTGAGGGGGGGAGAAGAGCAGTACTTC
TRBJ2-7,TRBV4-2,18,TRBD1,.,CASSQDQWGQGKDYEQYF,TGTGCCAGCAGCCAAGATCAGTGGGGACAGGGGAAGGACTACGAGCAGTACTTC
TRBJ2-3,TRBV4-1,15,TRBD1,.,CASSPGQAQTDTQYF,TGCGCCAGCAGCCCTGGACAGGCCCAAACAGATACGCAGTATTTT
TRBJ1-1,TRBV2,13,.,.,CASSEPGNTEAFF,TGTGCCAGCAGTGAACCAGGAAACACTGAAGCTTTCTTT